This T cell receptor (beta chain) was recorded in a study of cytomegalovirus exposure and HLA in healthy donors. General study findings and limits: HLA restriction was apparent for most CMV-associated TCR beta chains in a later analysis. Immune exposure information comprised only CMV serostatus. At a 0.05 false discovery rate, a later analysis found approximately 17,000 TCR beta sequences to be associated with HLA alleles.

The PCR employed 60 Vbeta primers together with 13 Jbeta primers. Assay: immunoSEQ multiplex PCR; the TCRdb copy retains only in-frame clones and omits some. The sample consists of about 130,000 clones, around four fifths of them appearing once. This clone was picked up a small number of times. The antigen remains unidentified. After removal of 5 bases from V and 7 bases from J, the junction contained 8 bases not matched to a gene. Looked up from germline, CDR1 is SGHTA and CDR2 is FQGTGA. The CDR3 loop spans 14 amino acids. This rearrangement joins TRBV7-3 to TRBJ2-1, with 7 bases aligning to TRBD1. Material for sequencing was PBMCs. This receptor was identified in a male donor in good health and CMV-seronegative. The DNA of the CDR3 is TGTGCCAGCAGCCTGGACAGGTTGGATAATGAGCAGTTCTTC. Translating gives CASSLDRLDNEQFF.